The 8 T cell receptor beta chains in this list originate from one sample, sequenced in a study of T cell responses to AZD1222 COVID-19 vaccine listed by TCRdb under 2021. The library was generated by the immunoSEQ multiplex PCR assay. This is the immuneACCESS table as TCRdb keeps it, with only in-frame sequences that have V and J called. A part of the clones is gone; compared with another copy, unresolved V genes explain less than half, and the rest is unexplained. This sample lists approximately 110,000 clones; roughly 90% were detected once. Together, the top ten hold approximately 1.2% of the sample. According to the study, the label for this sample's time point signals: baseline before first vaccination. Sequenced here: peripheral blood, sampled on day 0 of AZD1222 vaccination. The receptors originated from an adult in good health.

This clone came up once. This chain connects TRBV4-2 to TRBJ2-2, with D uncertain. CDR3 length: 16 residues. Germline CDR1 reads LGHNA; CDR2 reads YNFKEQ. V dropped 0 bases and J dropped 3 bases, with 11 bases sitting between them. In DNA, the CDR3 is TGTGCCAGCAGCCAAGATAGGGCGTGGGACACCGGGGAGCTGTTTTTT. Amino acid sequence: CASSQDRAWDTGELFF.

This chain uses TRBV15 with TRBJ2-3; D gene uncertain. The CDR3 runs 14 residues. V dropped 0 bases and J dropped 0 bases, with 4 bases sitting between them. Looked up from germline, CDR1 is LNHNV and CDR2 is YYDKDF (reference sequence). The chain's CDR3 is CATSRDQSTDTQYF. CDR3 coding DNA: TGTGCCACCAGCAGAGACCAAAGCACAGATACGCAGTATTTT.

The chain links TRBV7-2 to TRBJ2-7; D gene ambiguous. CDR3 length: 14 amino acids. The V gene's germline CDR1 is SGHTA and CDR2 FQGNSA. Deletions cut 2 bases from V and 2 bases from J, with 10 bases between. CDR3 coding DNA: TGTGCCAGCAGCTTAAGAGTCGCACCCTACGAGCAGTACTTC. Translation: CASSLRVAPYEQYF. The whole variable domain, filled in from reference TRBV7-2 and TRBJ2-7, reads GAGVSQSPSNKVTEKGKDVELRCDPISGHTALYWYRQSLGQGLEFLIYFQGNSAPDKSGLPSDRFSAERTGGSVSTLTIQRTQQEDSAVYLCASSLRVAPYEQYFGPGTRLTVT.

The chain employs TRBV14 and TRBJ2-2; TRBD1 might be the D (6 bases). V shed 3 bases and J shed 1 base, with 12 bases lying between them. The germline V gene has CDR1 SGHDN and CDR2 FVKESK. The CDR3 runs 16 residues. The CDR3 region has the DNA TGTGCCAGCAGCCATAGACAGGTTGGGAACACCGGGGAGCTGTTTTTT. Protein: CASSHRQVGNTGELFF. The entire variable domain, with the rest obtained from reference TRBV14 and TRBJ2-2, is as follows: EAGVTQFPSHSVIEKGQTVTLRCDPISGHDNLYWYRRVMGKEIKFLLHFVKESKQDESGMPNNRFLAERTGGTYSTLKVQPAELEDSGVYFCASSHRQVGNTGELFFGEGSRLTVL.

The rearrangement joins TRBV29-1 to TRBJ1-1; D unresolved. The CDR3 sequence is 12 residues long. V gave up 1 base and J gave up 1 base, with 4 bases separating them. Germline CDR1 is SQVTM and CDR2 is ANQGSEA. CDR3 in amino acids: CSVEGGNTEAFF. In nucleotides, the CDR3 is TGCAGCGTTGAAGGGGGGAACACTGAAGCTTTCTTT.

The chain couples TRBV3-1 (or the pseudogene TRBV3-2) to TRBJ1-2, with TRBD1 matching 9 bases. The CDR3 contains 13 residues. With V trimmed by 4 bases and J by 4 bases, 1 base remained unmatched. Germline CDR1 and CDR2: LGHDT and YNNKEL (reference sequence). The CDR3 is CASSRDRVYGYTF. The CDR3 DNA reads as TGTGCCAGCAGCCGGGACAGGGTCTATGGCTACACCTTC.

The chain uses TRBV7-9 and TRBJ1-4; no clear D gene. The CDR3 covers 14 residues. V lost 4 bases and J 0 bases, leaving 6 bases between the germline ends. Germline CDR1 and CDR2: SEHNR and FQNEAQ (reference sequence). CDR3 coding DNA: TGTGCCAGCAGCTCGGACGCAACTAATGAAAAACTGTTTTTT. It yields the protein CASSSDATNEKLFF.

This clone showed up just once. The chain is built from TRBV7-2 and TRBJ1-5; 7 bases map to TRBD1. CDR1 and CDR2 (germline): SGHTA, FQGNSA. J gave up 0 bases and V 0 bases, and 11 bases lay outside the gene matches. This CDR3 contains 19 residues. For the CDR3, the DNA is TGTGCCAGCAGCTTAGCGCAGTCGGGACAGCTATATAGCAATCAGCCCCAGCATTTT. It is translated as CASSLAQSGQLYSNQPQHF.